This T cell receptor beta chain was recovered during a study of response to subunit inactivated influenza vaccine. Study outcomes and limitations: Researchers suggested that each seasonal influenza vaccination recruits few new T cells.

In this sample, this clonotype turned up many times. What it recognizes is unknown. TCRdb reprocessed the RT-PCR reads via MiXCR and lists one record per CDR3 protein. The sample lists about 500,000 distinct CDR3 sequences, 16% occurring once. Trimming stripped 6 bases from V and 7 bases from J, with 22 bases between. This CDR3 is built from 15 residues. This specimen was CD4+ T cells sorted from PBMCs, taken about 23 months after vaccination. The chain uses TRBV12-3 or TRBV12-4 and TRBJ2-7, with D possibly being TRBD1 or TRBD2 (5 bases each). The clonotype was recovered from a man between 50 and 75 years old who received an inactivated influenza vaccine. In DNA, the CDR3 is TGTGCCAGCAGCCAGAAGGGACCGCCGCTCTTTGAGCAGTACTTC. Its protein product is CASSQKGPPLFEQYF.